This is a list of T cell receptor beta chains from one sample in a study of cytomegalovirus exposure and HLA in healthy donors. Generated by immunoSEQ multiplex PCR, the TCRdb table keeps only in-frame clones and is missing some. The data hold approximately 100,000 clones, with roughly 75% observed a single time. Sequenced sample: PBMCs. The receptor source for this set is a male donor in good health and CMV-seropositive. CDR3s include the opening cysteine and the closing phenylalanine or tryptophan. D genes are given only for firm matches. Size is stated for part of the rows, as once, few or many counts, or as a class when the clone is expanded.

TRBJ2-7	TRBV27	.	17	TRBD1	TGTGCCAGCAGTTTATTTTCTGGTTGGGACAGGGCCTACGAGCAGTACTTC	CASSLFSGWDRAYEQYF
TRBJ1-1	TRBV28	.	12	.	TGTGCCAGCAGTTTATCAGGCCGCGAAGCTTTCTTT	CASSLSGREAFF
TRBJ1-1	TRBV29-1	.	14	TRBD1	TGCAGCGGAGGGACAGGGGGCCCAGGCTCTGAAGCTTTCTTT	CSGGTGGPGSEAFF
TRBJ2-2	TRBV7-6	few	16	.	TGTGCCAGCAGCTTAGAGGCGGGGTTGAACACCGGGGAGCTGTTTTTT	CASSLEAGLNTGELFF
TRBJ1-3	TRBV15	.	13	TRBD1	TGTGCCACCAGTATCGACAGGGCCAACACCATATATTTT	CATSIDRANTIYF
TRBJ2-7	TRBV5-1	.	14	TRBD1	TGCGCCAGCAGCTCCGGGACAGGGGGCTCTGAGCAGTACTTC	CASSSGTGGSEQYF
TRBJ2-5	TRBV5-4	.	16	.	TGTGCCGTATCCCGCCCAACTGGACAGAAACAAGAGACCCAGTACTTC	CAVSRPTGQKQETQYF
TRBJ1-2	TRBV28	once	14	.	TGTGCCAGCAGCCTAAACCCAGGGGATATTGGCTACACCTTC	CASSLNPGDIGYTF
TRBJ1-1	TRBV23-1	.	10	.	TGCGCCAGCGCCCCGAGTGAAGCTTTCTTT	CASAPSEAFF
TRBJ2-1	TRBV4-2	.	15	.	TGTGCCAGCAGCTCTCGCGGGGAACTTGTCAATGAGCAGTTCTTC	CASSSRGELVNEQFF
TRBJ2-7	TRBV4-2	once	16	TRBD1	TGTGCCAGCAGCCAAGAACCACAGGGGTTGTTCTACGAGCAGTACTTC	CASSQEPQGLFYEQYF
TRBJ2-7	TRBV10-3	.	15	TRBD1	TGTGCCAGTCCCTTGCCGAGACAGGGACCCTACGAGCAGTACTTC	CASPLPRQGPYEQYF
TRBJ2-6	TRBV7-2	.	16	.	TGTGCCAGCAGCTTACGGGGGGCCTCTGGGGCCAACGTCCTGACTTTC	CASSLRGASGANVLTF
TRBJ2-3	TRBV29-1	once	19	.	TGCAGCGTTGAAGTTTTACGGGGGGCACGGGTGCGAAGCACAGATACGCAGTATTTT	CSVEVLRGARVRSTDTQYF
TRBJ1-2	TRBV5-1	few	13	.	TGCGCCAGCAGTAGAAGTTCTAACTATGGCTACACCTTC	CASSRSSNYGYTF
TRBJ2-5	TRBV5-1	.	17	TRBD2	TGCGCCAGCAGCATGGGAGTAGCGGGGGGCACCAGGGAGACCCAGTACTTC	CASSMGVAGGTRETQYF
TRBJ2-3	TRBV11-2	.	16	TRBD2	TGTGCCAGCAGCTTAGGTAGCGGGGGGGTGAGAGATACGCAGTATTTT	CASSLGSGGVRDTQYF
TRBJ2-3	TRBV28	.	14	.	TGTGCCAACCGGGGGGCTGGCAGGACAGATACGCAGTATTTT	CANRGAGRTDTQYF
TRBJ2-3	TRBV4-3	.	15	.	TGCGCCAGCAGCCCAGTACCAACGGGGGAAGATACGCAGTATTTT	CASSPVPTGEDTQYF
TRBJ1-2	TRBV5-6	few	14	.	TGTGCCAGCAGCTTGACAGTCACTAACTATGGCTACACCTTC	CASSLTVTNYGYTF
TRBJ1-1	TRBV15	.	14	TRBD1	TGTGCCACCACCAGGGACAGGGAGACCTCTGAAGCTTTCTTT	CATTRDRETSEAFF
TRBJ1-6	TRBV5-1	.	16	.	TGCGCCAGCAGCTTGGCCCCCCCCCAGTTCAATTCACCCCTCCACTTT	CASSLAPPQFNSPLHF
TRBJ2-2	TRBV6-6	once	15	.	TGTGCCAGCAGTTACCTCGACAGAAGCACCGGGGAGCTGTTTTTT	CASSYLDRSTGELFF
TRBJ2-6	TRBV4-3	.	19	.	TGCGCCAGCAGCCAAGTCGGCAGGACTGGCGTCTCTGGGGCCAACGTCCTGACTTTC	CASSQVGRTGVSGANVLTF
TRBJ2-7	TRBV11-2	.	13	.	TGTGCCAGCAGCTTAGAGGTAACTTACGAGCAGTACTTC	CASSLEVTYEQYF
TRBJ2-3	TRBV29-1	few	15	TRBD2	TGCAGCGGTCACGAGCGGGGGTTTAGCACAGATACGCAGTATTTT	CSGHERGFSTDTQYF
TRBJ1-3	TRBV7-2	.	16	.	TGTGCCAGCAGCTTAGCGTTAGCGGGGCTCGGAAACACCATATATTTT	CASSLALAGLGNTIYF
TRBJ2-7	TRBV9	.	17	.	TGTGCCAGCAGCGTAGGTGGTTCTCAGGGGCAGGGCTACGAGCAGTACTTC	CASSVGGSQGQGYEQYF
TRBJ2-5	TRBV28	.	18	TRBD2	TGTGCCAGCAGTTTTTACGGACTAGCGGGGGTTGGAGAAGAGACCCAGTACTTC	CASSFYGLAGVGEETQYF
TRBJ2-7	TRBV14	.	14	.	TGTGCCAGCAGCCAAGAGTGGGACACCTACGAGCAGTACTTC	CASSQEWDTYEQYF
TRBJ1-6	TRBV30	.	14	.	TGTGCCTGTTTCGCAGGGGAGCGGAATTCACCCCTCCACTTT	CACFAGERNSPLHF
TRBJ2-2	TRBV7-2	.	16	TRBD1	TGTGCCAGCACCCAGGACAGGGTGGAGAACACCGGGGAGCTGTTTTTT	CASTQDRVENTGELFF
TRBJ2-3	TRBV16	few	17	TRBD1	TGTGCCAGCAGCTCAACCCCCGGGACAGGGGTTAAAGATACGCAGTATTTT	CASSSTPGTGVKDTQYF